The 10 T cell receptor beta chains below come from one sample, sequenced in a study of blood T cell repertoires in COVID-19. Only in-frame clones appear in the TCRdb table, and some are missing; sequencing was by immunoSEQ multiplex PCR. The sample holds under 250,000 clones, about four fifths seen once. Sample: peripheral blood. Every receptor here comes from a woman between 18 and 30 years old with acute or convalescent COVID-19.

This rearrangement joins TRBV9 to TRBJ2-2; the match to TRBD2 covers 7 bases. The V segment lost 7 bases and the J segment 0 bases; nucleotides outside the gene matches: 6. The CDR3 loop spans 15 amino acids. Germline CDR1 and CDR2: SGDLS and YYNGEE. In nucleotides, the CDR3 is TGTGCCAGCCGCACGGGAGGTGCGAACACCGGGGAGCTGTTTTTT. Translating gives CASRTGGANTGELFF.

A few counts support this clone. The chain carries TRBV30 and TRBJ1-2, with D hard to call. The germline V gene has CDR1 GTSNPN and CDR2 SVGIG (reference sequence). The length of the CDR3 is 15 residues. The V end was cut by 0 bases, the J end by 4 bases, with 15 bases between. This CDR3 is CAWSVTRTGGYGYTF. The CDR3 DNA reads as TGTGCCTGGAGTGTAACCCGGACTGGTGGCTATGGCTACACCTTC.

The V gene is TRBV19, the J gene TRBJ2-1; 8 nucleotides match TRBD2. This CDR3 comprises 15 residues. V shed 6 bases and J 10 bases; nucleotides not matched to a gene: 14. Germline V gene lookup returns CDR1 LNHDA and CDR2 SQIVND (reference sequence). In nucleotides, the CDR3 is TGTGCCAGTAGGCCTTACGGCGGGAGGACCGCCGAGCAGTTCTTC. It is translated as CASRPYGGRTAEQFF. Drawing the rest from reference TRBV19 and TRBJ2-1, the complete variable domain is DGGITQSPKYLFRKEGQNVTLSCEQNLNHDAMYWYRQDPGQGLRLIYYSQIVNDFQKGDIAEGYSVSREKKESFPLTVTSAQKNPTAFYLCASRPYGGRTAEQFFGPGTRLTVL.

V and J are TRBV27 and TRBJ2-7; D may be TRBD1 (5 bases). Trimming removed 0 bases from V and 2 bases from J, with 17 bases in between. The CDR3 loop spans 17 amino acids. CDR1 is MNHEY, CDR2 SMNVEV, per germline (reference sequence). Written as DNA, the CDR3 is TGTGCCAGCAGTTTATCGTTGGTCTCAGGGCGTCCCTACGAGCAGTACTTC. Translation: CASSLSLVSGRPYEQYF.

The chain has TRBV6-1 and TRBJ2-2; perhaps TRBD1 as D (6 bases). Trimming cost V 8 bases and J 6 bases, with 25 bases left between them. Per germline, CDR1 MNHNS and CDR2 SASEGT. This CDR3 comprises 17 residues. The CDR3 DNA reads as TGTGCCAGCCGTGGGGGATCCGGGACACAGGTTGCCGGGGAGCTGTTTTTT. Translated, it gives CASRGGSGTQVAGELFF.

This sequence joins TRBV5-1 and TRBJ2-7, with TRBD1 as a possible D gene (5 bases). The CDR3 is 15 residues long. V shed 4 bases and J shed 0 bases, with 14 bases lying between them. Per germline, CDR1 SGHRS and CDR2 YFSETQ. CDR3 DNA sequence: TGCGCCAGCAGCCAAGACAGTACGATCTCCTACGAGCAGTACTTC. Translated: CASSQDSTISYEQYF.

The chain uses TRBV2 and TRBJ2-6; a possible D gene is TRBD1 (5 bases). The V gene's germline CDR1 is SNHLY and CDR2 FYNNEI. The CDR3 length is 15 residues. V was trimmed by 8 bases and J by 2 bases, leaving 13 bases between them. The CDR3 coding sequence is TGTGCCAGCGTGAGAGACAGCCCTGGGGCCAACGTCCTGACTTTC. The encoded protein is CASVRDSPGANVLTF.

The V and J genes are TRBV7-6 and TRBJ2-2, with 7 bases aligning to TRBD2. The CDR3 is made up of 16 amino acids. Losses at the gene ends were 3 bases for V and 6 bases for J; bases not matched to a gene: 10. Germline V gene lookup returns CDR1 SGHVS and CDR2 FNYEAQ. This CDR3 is CASSFLAAADPGELFF. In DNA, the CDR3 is TGTGCCAGCAGCTTCCTAGCGGCAGCTGACCCCGGGGAGCTGTTTTTT.

The CDR3, as DNA: TGTGCCAGCAGCTTAGAGGGACTAGCGGGAGGGCCAGGGGAGCAGTACTTC. Its protein product is CASSLEGLAGGPGEQYF. The V and J genes are TRBV13 and TRBJ2-7; 16 bases match TRBD2. The ends lost 1 base at V and 7 bases at J; junction bases unmatched: 7. CDR3 length: 17 residues. Germline V CDR1 and CDR2: PRHDT, FYEKMQ (reference sequence).

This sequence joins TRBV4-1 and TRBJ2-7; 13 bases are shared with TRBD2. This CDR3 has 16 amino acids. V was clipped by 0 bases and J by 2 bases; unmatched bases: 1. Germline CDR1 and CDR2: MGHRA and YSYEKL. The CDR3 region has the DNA TGCGCCAGCAGCCAAGATGGGACTAGCGGGACCTACGAGCAGTACTTC. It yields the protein CASSQDGTSGTYEQYF.